The subject of this entry is one TCR beta chain. Time point reported: newly diagnosed GD, antithyroid drugs for less than 3 months. PBMC RNA was the source of the TCR library. The CDR3 runs to 18 residues. CDR1 is SNHLY and CDR2 is FYNNEI in the germline V gene. The V segment lost 2 bases and the J segment 6 bases; nucleotides outside the gene matches: 13. Arm-PCR of CDR3 regions and iRepertoire HTBI primers were used to build TCR beta libraries. One entry per CDR3 protein results from TCRdb running MiXCR on the multiplex PCR reads. This table holds about 210,000 distinct CDR3 sequences, roughly a fifth found once. This sample is drawn from a study of regulatory T cells in long-lasting Graves disease. The sample was also linked to a second study, of T cells in Graves' hyperthyroidism and ophthalmopathy.

The sequence came from a woman in her thirties with Graves disease. Sequencing was performed on peripheral blood mononuclear cells (PBMCs), taken at new diagnosis, from a patient treated with antithyroid drugs. The chain couples TRBV2 to TRBJ2-2, with 9 bases lining up with TRBD2. The CDR3 spells CASSELRGGGLLAGELFF. CDR3 nucleotides: TGTGCCAGCAGTGAATTGCGGGGGGGGGGACTTCTGGCCGGGGAGCTGTTTTTT.